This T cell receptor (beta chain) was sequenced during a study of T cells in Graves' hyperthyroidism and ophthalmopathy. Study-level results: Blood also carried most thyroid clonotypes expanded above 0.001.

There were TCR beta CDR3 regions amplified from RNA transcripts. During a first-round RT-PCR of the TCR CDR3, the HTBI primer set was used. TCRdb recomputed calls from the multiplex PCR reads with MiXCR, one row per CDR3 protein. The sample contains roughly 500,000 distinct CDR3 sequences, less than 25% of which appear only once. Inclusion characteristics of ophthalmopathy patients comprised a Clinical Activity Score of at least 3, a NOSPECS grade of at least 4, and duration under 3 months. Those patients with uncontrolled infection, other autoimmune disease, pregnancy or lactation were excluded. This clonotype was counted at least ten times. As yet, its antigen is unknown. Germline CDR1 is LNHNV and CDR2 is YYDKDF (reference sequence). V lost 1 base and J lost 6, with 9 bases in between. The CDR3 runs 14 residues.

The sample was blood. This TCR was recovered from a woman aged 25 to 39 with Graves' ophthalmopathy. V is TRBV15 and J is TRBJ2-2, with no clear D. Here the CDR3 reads CATSRGGVSGELFF. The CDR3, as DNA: TGTGCCACCAGCAGAGGAGGCGTCTCCGGGGAGCTGTTTTTT.